This entry concerns a single T cell receptor beta chain. Only in-frame clones appear in the TCRdb table, and some are missing; sequencing was by immunoSEQ multiplex PCR. Of 100,000 to 120,000 clones listed, more than 90% are singletons. This specimen comes from a study of T cell responses to AZD1222 COVID-19 vaccine. V lost 0 bases and J 4 bases, leaving 13 bases between the germline ends. CDR1 is MNHEY and CDR2 is SVGEGT in the germline V gene. This CDR3 spans 16 amino acids. The sequenced sample was peripheral blood, obtained 28 days after the second AZD1222 dose. The rearrangement uses TRBV6-2 or TRBV6-3 and TRBJ1-5; D call uncertain. The sequence derives from an adult who received the AZD1222 COVID-19 vaccine. The CDR3 region is CASSYSKGRTNQPQHF. The CDR3 DNA reads as TGTGCCAGCAGTTACTCGAAGGGCAGGACTAATCAGCCCCAGCATTTT.